This T cell receptor (beta chain) derives from a study of metastatic and nonmetastatic thyroid tumors. Study background: The authors compared repertoires across blood and tumor or nodule tissue from malignant and benign thyroid patients. Study observations and caveats: TCR beta diversity was reportedly significantly higher in malignant thyroid tumors than benign nodules, in blood and tumor.

The V segment lost 3 bases and the J segment 6 bases; nucleotides outside the gene matches: 8. Looked up from germline, CDR1 is SNHLY and CDR2 is FYNNEI. The CDR3 loop spans 15 amino acids. Among the patients, none had received any treatment before thyroid surgery. This clone was observed many times. The antigen remains unidentified. TCRdb re-clonotyped the PCR reads via MiXCR. The data show 90,000 or so clones, 8% to 9.5% seen once. Sequenced: blood. The rearrangement joins TRBV2 to TRBJ2-7; 10 bases agree with TRBD1. This TCR was recovered from a female donor with papillary thyroid cancer or a benign thyroid nodule (not recorded which). Some clones in this sample may be carry-over from other donors' samples. The CDR3 DNA is TGTGCCAGCAGTGACCAGGGACAGGGGAAGGGCGAGCAGTACTTC. This gives the protein CASSDQGQGKGEQYF.